The rows below give T cell receptor beta chains drawn from one sample of a study of T cell responses to AZD1222 COVID-19 vaccine. Sequenced by immunoSEQ multiplex PCR; TCRdb stores in-frame clones only, minus some. Among approximately 150,000 clones listed, roughly nine tenths were seen once. The sequenced sample was peripheral blood, obtained 28 days after the second AZD1222 dose. Every receptor here comes from an adult who received the AZD1222 COVID-19 vaccine. The CDR3 runs from the conserved cysteine through the conserved F or W. D genes are given only for firm matches. Size tells how often a clone was seen (once, few, many) or the class of an expanded clone, and some rows leave it out.

J,V,size,D,CDR3,DNA
TRBJ1-2,TRBV5-1,-,-,CASSRAVTDAYGYTF,TGCGCCAGCAGCCGCGCTGTAACAGACGCCTATGGCTACACCTTC
TRBJ1-1,TRBV6-5,-,-,CASSYDSNTEAFF,TGTGCCAGCAGTTATGACAGCAACACTGAAGCTTTCTTT
TRBJ1-1,TRBV18,-,-,CASSLSVTGVMNTEAFF,TGTGCCAGCTCACTCTCAGTGACAGGAGTAATGAACACTGAAGCTTTCTTT
TRBJ1-2,TRBV4-2,-,-,CASSQDQGIYYGYTF,TGTGCCAGCAGCCAAGATCAAGGCATCTACTATGGCTACACCTTC
TRBJ1-1,TRBV6-5,-,-,CASSRQNEAFF,TGTGCCAGCAGCCGACAGAATGAAGCTTTCTTT
TRBJ1-5,TRBV9,-,-,CASSPSGGLGSNQPQHF,TGTGCCAGCAGCCCTAGCGGGGGGCTGGGTAGCAATCAGCCCCAGCATTTT
TRBJ1-2,TRBV3-1/TRBV3-2,-,-,CASSPGLNYGYTF,TGTGCCAGCAGCCCGGGGTTGAACTATGGCTACACCTTC
TRBJ1-3,TRBV28,-,-,CASSPQGWDNTIYF,TGTGCCAGCAGCCCTCAGGGGTGGGATAACACCATATATTTT
TRBJ1-6,TRBV10-3,-,-,CAIRVGSSSPLHF,TGTGCCATCAGGGTGGGCAGCAGTTCACCCCTCCACTTT
TRBJ1-2,TRBV27,-,-,CASSSGGVLYGYTF,TGTGCCAGCAGTTCAGGCGGCGTGCTCTATGGCTACACCTTC
TRBJ1-6,TRBV2,-,-,CASRPGTDYNSPLHF,TGTGCCAGCAGGCCCGGGACGGACTATAATTCACCCCTCCACTTT
TRBJ1-2,TRBV28,-,TRBD1,CASSWGQGTYGYTF,TGTGCCAGCAGTTGGGGACAGGGGACCTATGGCTACACCTTC
TRBJ2-1,TRBV10-3,-,TRBD2,CAISEGGGAHNEQFF,TGTGCCATCAGTGAGGGCGGGGGGGCCCACAATGAGCAGTTCTTC
TRBJ1-5,TRBV5-1,once,-,CASSEPLPGRNSNQPQHF,TGCGCCAGCAGCGAACCCCTCCCAGGACGGAATAGCAATCAGCCCCAGCATTTT
TRBJ2-7,TRBV12-1,once,-,CASIHPLYEQYF,TGTGCCAGCATCCACCCCCTATACGAGCAGTACTTC
TRBJ1-1,TRBV30,-,-,CAWSVPLGLHTEAFF,TGTGCCTGGAGTGTACCGCTGGGTTTGCACACTGAAGCTTTCTTT
TRBJ2-3,TRBV5-1,-,-,CASSWVQGDTQYF,TGCGCCAGCAGCTGGGTCCAGGGGGATACGCAGTATTTT
TRBJ1-2,TRBV19,-,-,CASSLESTGYGYTF,TGTGCCAGTAGCTTAGAATCGACAGGCTATGGCTACACCTTC
TRBJ1-3,TRBV28,-,-,CASSFRVGGNTIYF,TGTGCCAGCAGCTTTAGGGTTGGGGGAAACACCATATATTTT
TRBJ1-2,TRBV19,-,TRBD1,CASRAGQGDYGYTF,TGTGCCAGTAGGGCGGGACAGGGTGACTATGGCTACACCTTC
TRBJ2-4,TRBV21-1,-,-,CASSRRQVKNIQYF,TGTGCCAGCAGCAGACGACAGGTCAAAAACATTCAGTACTTC
TRBJ1-1,TRBV18,-,-,CASSPSVAPNTEAFF,TGTGCCAGCTCACCCTCCGTGGCCCCGAACACTGAAGCTTTCTTT
TRBJ1-1,TRBV27,-,-,CASSFQLGEEAFF,TGTGCCAGCAGTTTCCAACTCGGGGAAGAAGCTTTCTTT
TRBJ2-2,TRBV2,-,-,CASILEWGAGELFF,TGTGCCAGCATTCTCGAGTGGGGGGCCGGGGAGCTGTTTTTT
TRBJ1-5,TRBV27,-,-,CASSYGGNQPQHF,TGTGCCAGCAGTTACGGCGGAAATCAGCCCCAGCATTTT
TRBJ1-1,TRBV6-6,-,TRBD1,CASSLPRAGGEAFF,TGTGCCAGCAGTCTGCCCCGGGCAGGGGGTGAAGCTTTCTTT
TRBJ1-6,TRBV19,many,-,CASRQVNSPLHF,TGTGCCTCTCGGCAGGTGAATTCACCCCTCCACTTT
TRBJ1-6,TRBV13,-,TRBD1,CASSLGGQRNSPLHF,TGTGCCAGCAGCTTAGGGGGACAGAGGAATTCACCCCTCCACTTT
TRBJ1-4,TRBV6-5,-,TRBD1,CATLGTGNINEKLFF,TGTGCCACACTGGGGACAGGGAATATCAATGAAAAACTGTTTTTT
TRBJ1-1,TRBV12-3/TRBV12-4,-,-,CASSLHTEAFF,TGTGCCAGCAGTTTACACACTGAAGCTTTCTTT
TRBJ1-1,TRBV4-3,-,-,CASSQDRQGRTEAFF,TGCGCCAGCAGCCAAGATAGGCAGGGGCGTACTGAAGCTTTCTTT
TRBJ2-2,TRBV29-1,-,-,CSAGPGTLNTGELFF,TGCAGCGCCGGTCCCGGGACATTGAACACCGGGGAGCTGTTTTTT
TRBJ1-1,TRBV7-3,-,-,CASSTQPGNTEAFF,TGTGCCAGCAGCACTCAACCGGGGAACACTGAAGCTTTCTTT
TRBJ1-2,TRBV3-1/TRBV3-2,once,TRBD1,CASSHRDRSMRGYTF,TGTGCCAGCAGCCACCGGGACAGATCGATGCGGGGCTACACCTTC
TRBJ2-1,TRBV24-1,-,TRBD2,CATSPQRGINNEQFF,TGTGCCACCAGTCCCCAGCGGGGGATAAACAATGAGCAGTTCTTC
TRBJ2-2,TRBV10-2,-,-,CASSESWGANTGELFF,TGCGCCAGCAGTGAGTCGTGGGGGGCTAACACCGGGGAGCTGTTTTTT
TRBJ1-3,TRBV28,once,-,CASRGPFSGNTIYF,TGTGCCAGTCGGGGGCCATTCTCTGGAAACACCATATATTTT
TRBJ2-7,TRBV5-6,-,TRBD1,CASSLYGTGAYEQYF,TGTGCCAGCAGCTTGTACGGGACAGGGGCCTACGAGCAGTACTTC
TRBJ2-7,TRBV14,-,-,CASSLRANYEQYF,TGTGCCAGCAGCCTTCGGGCAAACTACGAGCAGTACTTC
TRBJ1-6,TRBV29-1,few,TRBD1,CSVGTGVYNSPLHF,TGCAGCGTTGGAACAGGGGTTTACAATTCACCCCTCCACTTT
TRBJ2-2,TRBV6-2/TRBV6-3,-,-,CASSPLAGELFF,TGTGCCAGCAGTCCCCTTGCCGGGGAGCTGTTTTTT
TRBJ1-1,TRBV21-1,-,-,CASSLRTGGTEAFF,TGTGCCAGCAGCCTGCGGACAGGGGGCACTGAAGCTTTCTTT
TRBJ1-6,TRBV20-1,-,-,CSARQVSPLHF,TGCAGTGCTAGACAGGTCTCACCCCTCCACTTT
TRBJ1-2,TRBV28,-,-,CASDHGGAYYGYTF,TGTGCCAGCGACCACGGGGGGGCCTACTATGGCTACACCTTC
TRBJ1-2,TRBV5-1,-,TRBD1,CASSLLAGGNYGYTF,TGCGCCAGCAGCTTGTTAGCAGGGGGCAACTATGGCTACACCTTC
TRBJ2-2,TRBV19,-,-,CASSIGPLKRKNTGELFF,TGTGCCAGTAGTATAGGGCCCCTGAAGCGGAAGAACACCGGGGAGCTGTTTTTT
TRBJ2-1,TRBV27,-,-,CASSYGDEQFF,TGTGCCAGCAGTTACGGGGATGAGCAGTTCTTC
TRBJ1-2,TRBV18,-,-,CASSPDRDTYYGYTF,TGTGCCAGCTCACCGGACCGGGACACTTACTATGGCTACACCTTC
TRBJ1-6,TRBV7-2,once,-,CASSLGRHDNSPLHF,TGTGCCAGCAGCTTAGGCAGGCATGATAATTCACCCCTCCACTTT
TRBJ1-1,TRBV7-3,-,-,CASSLVNTEAFF,TGTGCCAGCAGCTTGGTGAACACTGAAGCTTTCTTT
TRBJ2-7,TRBV3-1/TRBV3-2,-,-,CASSLRGGSDEQYF,TGTGCCAGCAGCCTGCGAGGGGGTAGCGACGAGCAGTACTTC
TRBJ2-1,TRBV4-1,-,-,CASSHGGYNEQFF,TGCGCCAGCAGCCACGGAGGATACAATGAGCAGTTCTTC
TRBJ1-1,TRBV7-2,-,TRBD1,CASRRQTGTVLSTEAFF,TGTGCCAGCAGACGACAAACCGGGACAGTCTTATCCACTGAAGCTTTCTTT